This TCR beta chain was obtained from a study of cytomegalovirus exposure and HLA in healthy donors. In the study overall: A subsequent analysis stated that the 100 to 150 validation repertoires were run on the same platform as the 600 to 750 first-cohort repertoires. Overall study results and limits: It was reported that the classifier diagnosed cytomegalovirus status with high specificity and sensitivity in both the original and validation cohorts.

The CDR3 length is 13 residues. The V gene lost 1 base and the J gene lost 5 bases, with 9 bases spanning the gap. Germline CDR1 GTSNPN, CDR2 SVGIG (reference sequence). Here immunoSEQ multiplex PCR was the method, and the copy in TCRdb shows in-frame clones only, minus some. This sample has approximately 300,000 clones, with more than 80% found just once. About this clone: Its target is not known.

The sequencing input was PBMCs. The genes are TRBV30 and TRBJ2-1, with TRBD1 as a possible D gene (6 bases). This clonotype was obtained from a woman between 18 and 29 years old in good health and CMV-seronegative. CDR3: CAWSGDTHNEQFF. Written as DNA, the CDR3 is TGTGCCTGGAGTGGGGACACTCACAATGAGCAGTTCTTC.